The clone carrying this TCR beta chain was detected a few times. Its antigen remains unknown. Alongside a J-beta primer mix, a sample-barcoded 5' primer served in a second PCR lasting roughly 7 to 11 cycles. The template-switch adaptor was a 5' adaptor with 12 random nucleotides. It tagged each cDNA molecule. Each CDR3 protein is one row after TCRdb ran MiXCR on the 5' RACE reads. In the table there are 800,000 to 950,000 distinct CDR3 sequences, about 37% of which are singletons. The CDR3 extends over 15 amino acids. The V gene's germline CDR1 is DFQATT and CDR2 SNEGSKA (reference sequence). V was cut by 3 bases and J by 4 bases, with 15 bases left in between. This entry belongs to a study of blood T cells in healthy people across ages. Whole-study results and caveats: CMV status of donors was not determined, possibly confounding expanded clonotype changes.

The sequencing sample was made of blood. The chain is built from TRBV20-1 and TRBJ2-2; the D gene could be TRBD1 or TRBD2 (6 bases each). This receptor was taken from a man in his late teens or twenties in good health. CDR3 in DNA: TGCAGTGCTAGGGGGGGCGACCCCGCCACCGGGGAGCTGTTTTTT. This gives the protein CSARGGDPATGELFF.